One and the same sample provided the 8 T cell receptor beta chains below, sequenced in a study of metastatic and nonmetastatic thyroid tumors. Through MiXCR, TCRdb re-clonotyped the PCR reads. The sample yields about 43,000 clones, over 10% seen once. Every patient underwent thyroid surgery untreated. Material: blood. The receptors stem from a female donor with papillary thyroid cancer or a benign thyroid nodule (not recorded which). Some clones in this sample may be carry-over from other donors' samples.

This clone was seen at least ten times. This chain connects TRBV5-4 to TRBJ2-5; tentatively, D is TRBD1 (6 bases). V was cut by 4 bases and J by 0 bases, with 13 bases left in between. CDR3 length: 15 amino acids. The germline V gene has CDR1 SGHNT and CDR2 YYREEE (reference sequence). The DNA of the CDR3 is TGTGCCAGCAGCGGGGCCGGGACAAACCAAGAGACCCAGTACTTC. Translating it yields CASSGAGTNQETQYF.

This clone has at least ten counts. The V and J genes are TRBV11-2 and TRBJ1-2, with TRBD1 matching over 8 bases. The CDR3 totals 14 residues. From germline, CDR1 is SGHAT and CDR2 FQNNGV. V was pared by 6 bases and J by 4 bases, with 7 bases of the junction left unmatched. For the CDR3, the DNA is TGTGCCAGCAGATCCTATGACAGGGGCTATGGCTACACCTTC. Protein: CASRSYDRGYGYTF.

For this clone: At one boundary the junction diverges from the germline segment, which might be a read error. J is TRBJ1-1 and V is TRBV7-9; D is perhaps TRBD1 (5 bases). The CDR3 spans 14 residues. Germline V CDR1 and CDR2: SEHNR, FQNEAQ (reference sequence). The CDR3 protein is CASTEFGEDTEVFF. CDR3 in DNA: TGTGCCAGCACCGAGTTTGGTGAGGACACTGAAGTTTTCTTT.

This clone was seen more than once but under ten times. The V and J genes are TRBV28 and TRBJ2-1; D may match TRBD1 or TRBD2 (6 bases each). Looked up from germline, CDR1 is MDHEN and CDR2 is SYDVKM. V was trimmed by 3 bases and J by 4 bases, leaving 13 bases between them. The length of the CDR3 is 15 residues. CDR3 loop: CASSFIGGLYNEQFF. CDR3 sequence (DNA): TGTGCCAGCAGTTTTATCGGGGGCCTTTACAATGAGCAGTTCTTC. The entire variable domain, with the rest obtained from reference TRBV28 and TRBJ2-1, is as follows: DVKVTQSSRYLVKRTGEKVFLECVQDMDHENMFWYRQDPGLGLRLIYFSYDVKMKEKGDIPEGYSVSREKKERFSLILESASTNQTSMYLCASSFIGGLYNEQFFGPGTRLTVL.

This clone was counted many times. This sequence joins TRBV20-1 and TRBJ1-2; D might be TRBD1 (5 bases). With 5 bases removed from V and 8 bases from J, the gap between germline ends came to 12 bases. The CDR3 is 11 residues long. Germline V gene sequence: CDR1 DFQATT, CDR2 SNEGSKA (reference sequence). CDR3 in amino acids: CSASGTHGYTF. The CDR3 nucleotides are TGCAGTGCTTCCGGGACCCACGGCTACACCTTC.

The table lists this clone with many counts. This rearrangement joins TRBV4-1 to TRBJ1-1; unclear D gene. CDR3 length equals 13 residues. Trimming pared 5 bases from V and 4 bases from J, leaving 11 bases between. Germline V lookup: CDR1 MGHRA, CDR2 YSYEKL. CDR3 in amino acids: CASSASLGTEAFF. The CDR3 region has the DNA TGCGCCAGCAGCGCATCCTTGGGCACTGAAGCTTTCTTT.

This clone has more than one count but fewer than ten. This chain links TRBV27 with TRBJ1-1; unclear D gene. CDR1 MNHEY and CDR2 SMNVEV come from the germline V gene (reference sequence). There are 13 residues in the CDR3. The ends were cut back, 2 bases at V and 8 bases at J, with 12 bases in the middle. The CDR3 DNA reads TGTGCCAGCAGTTTACAGGCCGAGGCCGAAGCTTTCTTT. This translates into CASSLQAEAEAFF.

In its sample, this clone was seen a few times. This chain links TRBV6-1 with TRBJ2-7, with no clear D. Germline lookup yields CDR1 MNHNS and CDR2 SASEGT. This CDR3 is built from 13 residues. V lost 6 bases and J 3 bases, leaving 12 bases between the germline ends. The DNA for the CDR3 is TGTGCCAGCAGAACGGGCCTAGGCTACGAGCAGTACTTC. Its protein is CASRTGLGYEQYF.